The next 16 T cell receptor beta chains were all read from a single sample in a study of cytomegalovirus exposure and HLA in healthy donors. The PCR contained 60 Vbeta and 13 Jbeta primers. Using immunoSEQ multiplex PCR, the repertoire was profiled, and TCRdb retains in-frame clones only, with some absent. The sample includes approximately 170,000 clones, approximately 71% of them seen just once. The sequencing sample was made of PBMCs. These receptor sequences come from a woman aged 18-29 years in good health and CMV-seropositive.

This clone was seen a handful of times. This rearrangement joins TRBV9 to TRBJ2-7, with D tentatively TRBD2 (6 bases). Germline V CDR1 and CDR2: SGDLS, YYNGEE. The CDR3 is 14 residues long. The ends were cut back, 3 bases at V and 3 bases at J, with 13 bases in the middle. The CDR3 region is CASSAGTSHYEQYF. For the CDR3, the DNA is TGTGCCAGCAGCGCGGGGACTTCTCACTACGAGCAGTACTTC.

The chain is built from TRBV5-5 and TRBJ1-5; a possible D gene is TRBD1 (5 bases). V lost 4 bases to trimming and J lost 6 bases, with 17 bases between them. This CDR3 has 15 amino acids. Germline CDR1 and CDR2: SGHKS and YYEKEE (reference sequence). In DNA form, the CDR3 reads TGTGCCAGCAGCCCTGGGCGCGGGGCAGGTCAGCCCCAGCATTTT. Translating it yields CASSPGRGAGQPQHF.

The rearrangement uses TRBV28 and TRBJ2-7; 8 bases match TRBD1. V dropped 8 bases and J dropped 3; count of bases not matched to a gene: 0. The CDR3 is 11 residues long. Germline V CDR1 and CDR2: MDHEN, SYDVKM. DNA for the CDR3: TGTGCCAGCGGACAGGGCTACGAGCAGTACTTC. This translates into CASGQGYEQYF.

This clone was counted between two and nine times. The rearrangement joins TRBV4-3 to TRBJ2-6; no firm D call. The germline V and J ends were trimmed by 3 bases and 1 base, with 7 bases remaining between them. Germline V gives CDR1 LGHNA, CDR2 YSLEER. The CDR3 runs to 15 residues. DNA for the CDR3: TGCGCCAGCAGCCAGTTTCGGTCTGGGGCCAACGTCCTGACTTTC. Its translation: CASSQFRSGANVLTF.

As concerns this clone: One end of the junction does not line up with germline, which may come from a read error. The rearrangement links TRBV7-7 to TRBJ2-7, with D possibly TRBD2 on 6 matching bases. Germline lookup yields CDR1 SSHAT and CDR2 FNYEAQ (reference sequence). This CDR3 spans 14 amino acids. The CDR3 nucleotides are TGTGCTAGCAGCTTTAGCCCCGGGAGCTACGAGCAGTACTTC. Amino acids: CASSFSPGSYEQYF.

The chain uses TRBV5-1 and TRBJ2-1, with 7 bases matching TRBD2. Germline V gene lookup returns CDR1 SGHRS and CDR2 YFSETQ. This CDR3 spans 16 amino acids. Unmatched junction bases numbered 10, after V lost 6 bases and J lost 1 base. The chain's CDR3 is CASTRLGEGSYNEQFF. Here the CDR3 DNA reads TGCGCCAGCACCCGACTCGGGGAGGGGTCCTACAATGAGCAGTTCTTC.

Comment on this clone: Other DNA sequences in this sample translate to the same CDR3. CDR3 protein: CASSIRGTEAFF. In nucleotides, the CDR3 is TGTGCCAGTAGTATAAGGGGAACTGAAGCTTTCTTT. This chain joins TRBV19 and TRBJ1-1; weak D call: TRBD1 (5 bases). V shed 2 bases and J shed 5 bases, with 6 bases lying between them. CDR3 length equals 12 residues. CDR1 and CDR2 from the germline V gene are LNHDA and SQIVND (reference sequence).

The V call is TRBV7-2, the J call TRBJ2-6; weak D call: TRBD1 (5 bases). The germline CDR1 and CDR2 sequences are SGHTA and FQGNSA. There are 16 residues in the CDR3. Between the trimmed V and J ends, which lost 5 bases and 0 bases, there was a span of 11 bases. The CDR3 sequence: CASSRTTVSGANVLTF. The DNA of the CDR3 is TGTGCCAGCAGCCGCACGACAGTCTCTGGGGCCAACGTCCTGACTTTC.

This clone was observed a handful of times. The chain combines TRBV5-4 with TRBJ1-6; possibly TRBD1 for D (5 bases). Trimming cost V 2 bases and J 7 bases, with 13 bases left between them. The CDR3 extends over 15 amino acids. From germline, CDR1 is SGHNT and CDR2 YYREEE (reference sequence). The CDR3 loop reads CASSLRAGNNSPLHF. The DNA of the CDR3 is TGTGCCAGCAGCTTACGGGCAGGGAACAATTCACCCCTCCACTTT.

The rearrangement links TRBV6-6 to TRBJ1-2; D unresolved. CDR3 length: 14 residues. Germline lookup yields CDR1 MNHNY and CDR2 SVGAGI (reference sequence). Trimming pared 0 bases from V and 6 bases from J, leaving 11 bases between. The CDR3 loop reads CASSYSTLADGYTF. In DNA, the CDR3 is TGTGCCAGCAGTTACTCGACCCTTGCGGATGGCTACACCTTC.

The chain combines TRBV9 with TRBJ2-7, with D unresolved. Germline loops: CDR1 SGDLS, CDR2 YYNGEE. The V end lost 0 bases, the J end lost 0 bases, and 7 bases lay between the germline ends. The CDR3 runs to 14 residues. The CDR3 region has the DNA TGTGCCAGCAGCGTAGTTTCCAACTCCTACGAGCAGTACTTC. Protein sequence: CASSVVSNSYEQYF. Full variable domain (rest looked up from reference TRBV9 and TRBJ2-7): DSGVTQTPKHLITATGQRVTLRCSPRSGDLSVYWYQQSLDQGLQFLIQYYNGEERAKGNILERFSAQQFPDLHSELNLSSLELGDSALYFCASSVVSNSYEQYFGPGTRLTVT.

The chain employs TRBV2 and TRBJ2-5; D gene unclear. V dropped 6 bases and J dropped 2 bases, with 7 bases sitting between them. The CDR3 runs 12 residues. Germline CDR1 is SNHLY and CDR2 is FYNNEI. CDR3 sequence (DNA): TGTGCCAGCAGCAACAGACAAGAGACCCAGTACTTC. As protein: CASSNRQETQYF.

The chain couples TRBV10-3 to TRBJ1-1; tentatively, D is TRBD1 (5 bases). Trimming stripped 2 bases from V and 7 bases from J, with 8 bases between. The CDR3 is 12 residues long. CDR1 ENHRY and CDR2 SYGVKD come from the germline V gene. Here the CDR3 reads CAISEGGDEAFF. DNA for the CDR3: TGTGCCATCAGTGAGGGAGGGGATGAAGCTTTCTTT.

This chain joins TRBV2 and TRBJ1-2, with D unresolved. V shed 8 bases and J shed 6 bases, with 10 bases lying between them. Per germline, CDR1 SNHLY and CDR2 FYNNEI. The CDR3 spans 11 residues. CDR3 residues: CASPRGHGYTF. The CDR3 region has the DNA TGTGCCAGCCCCCGCGGTCATGGCTACACCTTC.

This clone was seen only a few times. This sequence joins TRBV27 and TRBJ2-3, with 11 nucleotides matching TRBD2. This CDR3 comprises 17 residues. Germline lookup yields CDR1 MNHEY and CDR2 SMNVEV (reference sequence). The junction had 11 bases not matched to a gene; V was cut back by 0 bases and J by 9 bases. The CDR3, as DNA: TGTGCCAGCAGTTTATCAGTAGCGGGGGGGCCTTTAGGGACGCAGTATTTT. Amino acid sequence: CASSLSVAGGPLGTQYF.

V and J are TRBV19 and TRBJ2-1; 7 bases line up with TRBD1. V lost 4 bases and J lost 5; bases outside the gene matches: 8. From germline, CDR1 is LNHDA and CDR2 SQIVND (reference sequence). This CDR3 spans 15 amino acids. CDR3 sequence: CASSTMGTANNEQFF. CDR3 DNA sequence: TGTGCCAGTAGTACCATGGGGACAGCTAACAATGAGCAGTTCTTC.